The 21 T cell receptor beta chains listed next were all sequenced from one sample in a study of cytomegalovirus exposure and HLA in healthy donors. A multiplex PCR was run with 60 Vbeta primers and 13 Jbeta primers. This table comes from immunoSEQ multiplex PCR, and its TCRdb copy is limited to in-frame clones, with some not included. This sample yields 210,000 or so clones, of which approximately 82% are seen a single time; 0.58% belongs to the top ten. The sequenced sample consisted of PBMCs. Receptor source: a woman in her thirties or forties in good health and CMV-seronegative.

This sequence joins TRBV30 and TRBJ1-1; 8 bases match TRBD1. The CDR3 contains 12 residues. With 7 bases clipped from V and 4 bases from J, the junction kept 5 bases outside the gene matches. The germline V gene has CDR1 GTSNPN and CDR2 SVGIG (reference sequence). This CDR3 reads CAYGQGGTEAFF. CDR3 DNA sequence: TGTGCCTACGGACAGGGAGGCACTGAAGCTTTCTTT.

CDR3: CASKDSYGEQYF. CDR3 bases: TGTGCCAGCAAGGATTCCTACGGGGAGCAGTACTTC. The chain uses TRBV2 and TRBJ2-7; no reliable D call. CDR1 SNHLY and CDR2 FYNNEI come from the germline V gene. The CDR3 extends over 12 amino acids. The V end lost 7 bases, the J end lost 7 bases, and 14 bases lay between the germline ends. The entire variable domain, with the rest obtained from reference TRBV2 and TRBJ2-7, is as follows: EPEVTQTPSHQVTQMGQEVILRCVPISNHLYFYWYRQILGQKVEFLVSFYNNEISEKSEIFDDQFSVERPDGSNFTLKIRSTKLEDSAMYFCASKDSYGEQYFGPGTRLTVT.

The chain couples TRBV5-4 to TRBJ2-2; 7 positions agree with TRBD2. V was clipped by 3 bases and J by 7 bases; unmatched bases: 3. Germline lookup yields CDR1 SGHNT and CDR2 YYREEE (reference sequence). The CDR3 covers 13 residues. This CDR3 is CASSSVAGGELFF. The CDR3 DNA is TGTGCCAGCAGCTCTGTAGCGGGCGGGGAGCTGTTTTTT.

Turning to this clone: The same CDR3 can be traced to other DNA sequences in this sample. V is TRBV4-1 and J is TRBJ2-3, with 8 bases that match TRBD2. The ends lost 0 bases at V and 0 bases at J; junction bases unmatched: 5. The CDR3 is made up of 17 amino acids. Per germline, CDR1 MGHRA and CDR2 YSYEKL. CDR3 DNA sequence: TGCGCCAGCAGCCAAGACGGAGCGGGGGTTAGCACAGATACGCAGTATTTT. It yields the protein CASSQDGAGVSTDTQYF.

The chain has TRBV5-1 and TRBJ2-3; TRBD2 is a possible D gene (6 bases). The germline V gene has CDR1 SGHRS and CDR2 YFSETQ. The CDR3 length is 15 residues. V was shortened by 3 bases and J by 0 bases, with 11 bases between the two germline ends. The CDR3 spells CASSYGGDSTDTQYF. CDR3 nucleotide sequence: TGCGCCAGCAGCTACGGCGGGGATAGCACAGATACGCAGTATTTT. The variable domain in full, with the rest retrieved from reference TRBV5-1 and TRBJ2-3, is KAGVTQTPRYLIKTRGQQVTLSCSPISGHRSVSWYQQTPGQGLQFLFEYFSETQRNKGNFPGRFSGRQFSNSRSEMNVSTLELGDSALYLCASSYGGDSTDTQYFGPGTRLTVL.

The chain is built from TRBV9 and TRBJ1-2, with D tentatively TRBD1 (5 bases). Trimming took 3 bases from V and 1 from J, leaving 10 bases between them. The germline V gene encodes CDR1 SGDLS and CDR2 YYNGEE. This CDR3 spans 14 amino acids. DNA for the CDR3: TGTGCCAGCAGCGCGGGGGGGGATAACTATGGCTACACCTTC. It codes for CASSAGGDNYGYTF. Full variable domain (missing parts from reference TRBV9 and TRBJ1-2): DSGVTQTPKHLITATGQRVTLRCSPRSGDLSVYWYQQSLDQGLQFLIQYYNGEERAKGNILERFSAQQFPDLHSELNLSSLELGDSALYFCASSAGGDNYGYTFGSGTRLTVV.

V gene TRBV7-8 combines with J gene TRBJ1-1, with D possibly TRBD1 on 6 matching bases. The germline gives CDR1 SGHVS, CDR2 FQNEAQ. The CDR3 covers 16 residues. The ends were cut back, 5 bases at V and 3 bases at J, with 19 bases in the middle. The CDR3, as DNA: TGTGCCAGCAGCCCTCATAGGACGGGGGGGCACACTGAAGCTTTCTTT. Amino acid sequence: CASSPHRTGGHTEAFF. The full variable domain, its missing parts supplied by reference TRBV7-8 and TRBJ1-1, is GAGVSQSPRYKVAKRGQDVALRCDPISGHVSLFWYQQALGQGPEFLTYFQNEAQLDKSGLPSDRFFAERPEGSVSTLKIQRTQQEDSAVYLCASSPHRTGGHTEAFFGQGTRLTVV.

The CDR3 sequence is CASSLDWRTAYEQYF. CDR3 bases: TGTGCCAGCAGCTTAGATTGGAGGACAGCATACGAGCAGTACTTC. This chain links TRBV11-2 with TRBJ2-5; D is possibly TRBD1 (6 bases). Judging by the DNA end, TRBJ2-7 fits better; the J call may be wrong. The CDR3 runs to 15 residues. Germline-derived CDR1 and CDR2 are SGHAT and FQNNGV.

The gene calls are TRBV30 and TRBJ1-1; tentative D call: TRBD1 (5 bases). Trimming left V 3 bases short and J 5 bases short, with 13 bases between. The CDR3 totals 13 residues. Germline CDR1 reads GTSNPN; CDR2 reads SVGIG (reference sequence). CDR3 in DNA: TGTGCCTGGAGGGGCAGGGAGGGAACTGAAGCTTTCTTT. It specifies CAWRGREGTEAFF.

The gene calls are TRBV2 and TRBJ1-1, with D tentatively TRBD1 (5 bases). CDR1 is SNHLY, CDR2 FYNNEI, per germline. The CDR3 covers 13 residues. Between the trimmed V and J ends, which lost 7 bases and 3 bases, there was a span of 12 bases. The CDR3 loop is CASILTAYTEAFF. In nucleotides, the CDR3 is TGTGCCAGCATCCTGACAGCCTACACTGAAGCTTTCTTT. The whole variable domain, filled in from reference TRBV2 and TRBJ1-1, reads EPEVTQTPSHQVTQMGQEVILRCVPISNHLYFYWYRQILGQKVEFLVSFYNNEISEKSEIFDDQFSVERPDGSNFTLKIRSTKLEDSAMYFCASILTAYTEAFFGQGTRLTVV.

The gene calls are TRBV5-6 and TRBJ1-6; the D gene is possibly TRBD1 (5 bases). The germline V gene encodes CDR1 SGHDT and CDR2 YYEEEE. The CDR3 sequence is 15 residues long. V was cut by 3 bases and J by 9 bases, with 16 bases left in between. CDR3 amino acids: CASSSLRHTGSPLHF. DNA of the CDR3: TGTGCCAGCAGCTCGTTGAGGCACACAGGTTCACCCCTCCACTTT.

The chain recombines TRBV2 with TRBJ1-1; D is unclear. CDR3 length: 15 amino acids. The V end was cut by 3 bases, the J end by 4 bases, with 15 bases between. Germline V gene lookup returns CDR1 SNHLY and CDR2 FYNNEI. The chain's CDR3 is CASSEEGRSGTEAFF. DNA for the CDR3: TGTGCCAGCAGTGAGGAGGGCCGCTCCGGCACTGAAGCTTTCTTT.

The chain joins TRBV7-6 to TRBJ2-5; 7 bases agree with TRBD1. V shed 1 base, J shed 5 bases, and the junction held 7 bases outside the gene matches. The CDR3 is 15 residues long. Germline lookup yields CDR1 SGHVS and CDR2 FNYEAQ. The CDR3, as DNA: TGTGCCAGCAGCTTAGTAACAGGGGATGAGGAGACCCAGTACTTC. Encoded protein: CASSLVTGDEETQYF. Based on the CDR3 plus reference TRBV7-6 and TRBJ2-5, the full variable domain is GAGVSQSPRYKVTKRGQDVALRCDPISGHVSLYWYRQALGQGPEFLTYFNYEAQQDKSGLPNDRFSAERPEGSISTLTIQRTEQRDSAMYRCASSLVTGDEETQYFGPGTRLLVL.

The genes are TRBV11-3 and TRBJ2-1; D unclear. The CDR3 sequence is 14 residues long. The V gene lost 3 bases and the J gene lost 5 bases, with 11 bases spanning the gap. In germline, CDR1 is SGHNT, CDR2 YENEEA. The CDR3 protein is CASSFSPADNEQFF. DNA for the CDR3: TGTGCCAGCAGCTTTAGTCCCGCGGACAATGAGCAGTTCTTC. Combining the CDR3 with reference TRBV11-3 and TRBJ2-1 gives the whole variable domain EAGVVQSPRYKIIEKKQPVAFWCNPISGHNTLYWYLQNLGQGPELLIRYENEEAVDDSQLPKDRFSAERLKGVDSTLKIQPAELGDSAVYLCASSFSPADNEQFFGPGTRLTVL.

This clone appeared a single time. The chain recombines TRBV4-3 with TRBJ2-7, with D perhaps matching TRBD1 (6 bases). V was shortened by 0 bases and J by 5 bases, with 14 bases between the two germline ends. The CDR3 contains 15 residues. CDR1 LGHNA and CDR2 YSLEER come from the germline V gene. This CDR3 reads CASSQEARGHDEQYF. CDR3 nucleotide sequence: TGCGCCAGCAGCCAAGAGGCCAGGGGTCACGACGAGCAGTACTTC.

The rearrangement joins TRBV6-5 to TRBJ2-5, with 7 bases aligning to TRBD1. V lost 4 bases to trimming and J lost 7 bases; unmatched junction nucleotides: 12. The CDR3 is 15 amino acids. Germline V gene lookup returns CDR1 MNHEY and CDR2 SVGAGI. The CDR3 protein is CASSLWTGTAGTQYF. In DNA form, the CDR3 reads TGTGCCAGCAGTTTGTGGACAGGAACCGCTGGGACCCAGTACTTC.

With respect to this clone: This sample also contains other DNA sequences that code for the same CDR3. V gene TRBV19 combines with J gene TRBJ1-1; possible D gene TRBD1, 5 bases. Germline CDR1 LNHDA, CDR2 SQIVND (reference sequence). There are 11 residues in the CDR3. Trimming took 4 bases from V and 7 from J, leaving 7 bases between them. This CDR3 reads CASSTQGEAFF. CDR3 nucleotides: TGTGCCAGTAGTACCCAGGGTGAAGCTTTCTTT. Looking up the rest from reference TRBV19 and TRBJ1-1 gives the full variable domain: DGGITQSPKYLFRKEGQNVTLSCEQNLNHDAMYWYRQDPGQGLRLIYYSQIVNDFQKGDIAEGYSVSREKKESFPLTVTSAQKNPTAFYLCASSTQGEAFFGQGTRLTVV.

The J gene is TRBJ2-7, the V gene TRBV19; maybe TRBD1 (5 bases). The CDR3 is 14 amino acids. The V gene's germline CDR1 is LNHDA and CDR2 SQIVND (reference sequence). With 1 base removed from V and 3 bases from J, the gap between germline ends came to 10 bases. CDR3 region: CASSIADSDYEQYF. CDR3 nucleotide sequence: TGTGCCAGTAGTATAGCCGACAGTGACTACGAGCAGTACTTC. The full variable domain, in which reference TRBV19 and TRBJ2-7 provide the parts outside the CDR3, is DGGITQSPKYLFRKEGQNVTLSCEQNLNHDAMYWYRQDPGQGLRLIYYSQIVNDFQKGDIAEGYSVSREKKESFPLTVTSAQKNPTAFYLCASSIADSDYEQYFGPGTRLTVT.

The chain carries TRBV7-3 and TRBJ2-5; D may be TRBD1 (6 bases). Germline-derived CDR1 and CDR2 are SGHTA and FQGTGA. The CDR3 length is 15 residues. The germline V and J ends were trimmed by 2 bases and 0 bases, with 10 bases remaining between them. CDR3 protein: CASSLAGADQETQYF. The DNA of the CDR3 is TGTGCCAGCAGCTTAGCAGGGGCCGACCAAGAGACCCAGTACTTC.

This clone was seen once. J is TRBJ1-6 and V is TRBV10-1; no definite D call. The V end lost 8 bases, the J end lost 0 bases, and 14 bases lay between the germline ends. The CDR3 has 16 amino acids. Per the germline V gene, CDR1 is WNHNN and CDR2 is SYGVQD (reference sequence). CDR3 amino acids: CASESGRSSYNSPLHF. CDR3 nucleotide sequence: TGCGCCAGCGAATCGGGTAGGAGCTCCTATAATTCACCCCTCCACTTT.

The chain recombines TRBV7-6 with TRBJ1-2; 9 nucleotides match TRBD1. The CDR3 has 15 residues. CDR1 SGHVS and CDR2 FNYEAQ come from the germline V gene. After removal of 1 base from V and 4 bases from J, the junction contained 4 bases not matched to a gene. The CDR3: CASSLGGQGSYGYTF. CDR3 bases: TGTGCCAGCAGCTTAGGAGGACAGGGGAGCTATGGCTACACCTTC.